What follows describes a single TCR beta chain. Per the original methods: Counts of nucleated cells, estimated from reference gene primer amplification, were obtained. Profiled with immunoSEQ multiplex PCR; TCRdb holds only in-frame clones, not every one. Clone size and the V and J calls come from that table; the DNA yielded D and trimming. Of roughly 200,000 clones in the sample, more than 70% were seen once. The entry originates in a study of blood T cell repertoires in COVID-19. On the study more broadly: From T cells, B-cell-depleted T cells, or PBMCs came the material, which was cDNA or gDNA.

CDR1 KGHSY and CDR2 FQNENV come from the germline V gene. The V end lost 0 bases, the J end lost 0 bases, and 11 bases lay between the germline ends. This CDR3 is built from 16 residues. Specimen: peripheral blood. The receptor's source is a man aged 35-49 years with active or convalescent COVID-19. This chain uses TRBV16 with TRBJ1-2; D gene ambiguous. The CDR3: CASSQSRGPPNYGYTF. In nucleotides, the CDR3 is TGTGCCAGCAGCCAATCACGAGGGCCCCCTAACTATGGCTACACCTTC.